Listed below are T cell receptor beta chains from one sample, sequenced in a study of blood T cells in healthy people across ages. MiXCR was run by TCRdb on the 5' RACE reads, yielding one entry per CDR3 protein. The table shows hundreds of thousands of distinct CDR3 sequences, with approximately 31% occurring only once. The specimen was blood. The receptors shown here come from a woman aged 80 or over in good health. Both conserved end residues are part of each CDR3. D genes are given only for firm matches. Clone size appears in some rows only: once, few, many, or a class for an expanded clone.

CDR3 length	V gene	clone size	D gene	J gene	CDR3 protein	CDR3 DNA
15	TRBV5-1	many	-	TRBJ2-7	CASSLGTVLSYEQYF	TGCGCCAGCAGCTTGGGGACAGTCCTCTCCTACGAGCAGTACTTC
16	TRBV28	-	-	TRBJ1-1	CASSSIGGLRGTEAFF	TGTGCCAGCAGTTCCATCGGAGGCCTGAGGGGGACTGAAGCTTTCTTT
15	TRBV7-2	many	TRBD2	TRBJ2-1	CASRRGGGSYNEQFF	TGTGCCAGCAGACGCGGGGGGGGCTCCTACAATGAGCAGTTCTTC
16	TRBV24-1	-	-	TRBJ2-1	CATSDLAPSSYNEQFF	TGTGCCACCAGTGATTTAGCCCCAAGCTCCTACAATGAGCAGTTCTTC
14	TRBV11-3	-	-	TRBJ2-1	CASSLVHGQETQFF	TGTGCCAGCAGCTTAGTACACGGACAAGAGACCCAGTTCTTC
11	TRBV2	many	-	TRBJ1-5	CASSLNQPQHF	TGTGCCAGCAGCCTGAATCAGCCCCAGCATTTT
15	TRBV5-6	-	-	TRBJ1-2	CASSFQGTTNYGYTF	TGTGCCAGCAGCTTTCAGGGAACTACTAACTATGGCTACACCTTC
17	TRBV27	many	TRBD2	TRBJ2-3	CASSLRLAGGTTDTQYF	TGTGCCAGCAGTTTACGGCTAGCGGGGGGTACCACAGATACGCAGTATTTT
13	TRBV7-2	many	-	TRBJ1-2	CASSVQMRADCTF	TGTGCCAGCAGCGTACAAATGCGGGCAGATTGCACCTTC
14	TRBV5-1	-	-	TRBJ2-3	CASSLAAGPDTQYF	TGCGCCAGCAGCTTGGCTGCAGGTCCAGATACGCAGTATTTT
14	TRBV7-9	once	-	TRBJ1-4	CASSLALQVEKLFF	TGTGCCAGCAGCTTAGCGCTCCAAGTCGAAAAACTGTTTTTT
17	TRBV20-1	-	TRBD2	TRBJ2-2	CSASSGIAGGNTGELFF	TGCAGTGCTAGTTCGGGAATAGCGGGAGGGAACACCGGGGAGCTGTTTTTT
17	TRBV25-1	few	TRBD2	TRBJ2-1	CASSEPGGAAPYNEQFF	TGTGCCAGCAGTGAGCCGGGGGGGGCTGCGCCCTACAATGAGCAGTTCTTC
16	TRBV20-1	many	-	TRBJ2-3	CSARDPERLSTDTQYF	TGCAGTGCTAGAGACCCCGAGCGACTATCTACAGATACGCAGTATTTT
14	TRBV2	few	TRBD1	TRBJ1-1	CASGTGALNTEAFF	TGTGCCAGCGGGACAGGGGCTCTGAACACTGAAGCTTTCTTT
12	TRBV20-1	-	-	TRBJ1-1	CSASAVEAEAFF	TGCAGTGCCAGCGCTGTGGAGGCTGAAGCTTTCTTT
13	TRBV5-1	-	-	TRBJ2-1	CASSLEQWYEQFF	TGCGCCAGCAGCTTGGAACAATGGTACGAGCAGTTCTTC
12	TRBV7-8	few	TRBD1	TRBJ1-5	CASSFRQGPQHF	TGTGCCAGCAGCTTTAGACAGGGACCCCAGCATTTT
16	TRBV6-1	-	-	TRBJ1-5	CASSEAWTFYNQPQHF	TGTGCCAGCAGTGAAGCGTGGACATTTTACAATCAGCCCCAGCATTTT
15	TRBV12-3/TRBV12-4	few	TRBD2	TRBJ2-7	CASTLGLAGAYEQYF	TGTGCCAGCACCCTCGGGCTAGCGGGAGCCTACGAGCAGTACTTC
13	TRBV2	few	-	TRBJ2-5	CASLSLVRPGAYF	TGTGCCAGCCTGTCACTCGTGCGGCCAGGGGCGTACTTC
15	TRBV4-3	-	-	TRBJ2-7	CASSQDLVGIYEQYF	TGCGCCAGCAGCCAAGATCTTGTAGGGATCTACGAGCAGTACTTC
15	TRBV14	many	-	TRBJ1-1	CASRNREEAKTEAFF	TGTGCCAGCAGGAACAGGGAAGAGGCGAAGACTGAAGCTTTCTTT
16	TRBV6-1	-	TRBD2	TRBJ2-3	CASSEEPGGATDTQYF	TGTGCCAGCAGTGAAGAGCCGGGAGGGGCCACAGATACGCAGTATTTT
13	TRBV20-1	-	TRBD1	TRBJ2-7	CSATQGFTYEQYF	TGCAGTGCGACACAGGGGTTCACCTACGAGCAGTACTTC
14	TRBV20-1	many	-	TRBJ2-1	CSASAVLGNNEQFF	TGCAGTGCTAGTGCGGTATTGGGGAACAATGAGCAGTTCTTC
14	TRBV19	few	-	TRBJ2-5	CASIGSQTRNEQYF	TGTGCCAGTATCGGGTCTCAGACTAGGAATGAGCAGTACTTC
15	TRBV15	many	TRBD2	TRBJ2-3	CATSESGGRPDTQYF	TGTGCCACCAGCGAGAGCGGGGGGAGGCCAGATACGCAGTATTTT
16	TRBV5-1	many	TRBD2	TRBJ2-1	CASSLGGSGGTNEQFF	TGCGCCAGCAGCTTGGGTGGCTCGGGAGGTACGAATGAGCAGTTCTTC
14	TRBV11-2	-	-	TRBJ2-1	CASSPWAGDNENFF	TGTGCCAGCAGCCCCTGGGCAGGAGACAATGAGAACTTCTTC
16	TRBV5-1	-	TRBD1	TRBJ2-1	CASSPFGQGNILEQFF	TGCGCCAGCAGCCCATTTGGACAGGGTAATATTCTTGAACAGTTCTTC
14	TRBV19	few	TRBD1	TRBJ1-1	CASSGRQGGSEAFF	TGTGCCAGTAGTGGTAGACAGGGGGGGTCTGAAGCTTTCTTT
14	TRBV6-5	few	-	TRBJ1-5	CASKDPASNQPQHF	TGTGCCAGCAAGGACCCGGCGAGCAATCAGCCCCAGCATTTT
13	TRBV20-1	few	-	TRBJ1-1	CSAGGGWNTEAFF	TGCAGTGCTGGGGGGGGATGGAACACTGAAGCTTTCTTT
15	TRBV4-2	-	-	TRBJ1-1	CASSQEVVRQSEAFF	TGTGCCAGCAGCCAAGAGGTTGTTCGGCAGTCTGAAGCTTTCTTT
15	TRBV7-6	-	TRBD2	TRBJ2-2	CASSLGRGGARELFF	TGTGCCAGCAGCTTAGGTCGCGGGGGGGCCCGGGAGCTGTTTTTT
15	TRBV10-3	few	TRBD1	TRBJ1-1	CAIRKDRVVDTEAFF	TGTGCCATCAGGAAGGACAGGGTTGTAGACACTGAAGCTTTCTTT
14	TRBV28	many	-	TRBJ1-1	CASSLTIEGTEAFF	TGTGCCAGCAGTTTAACTATTGAGGGCACTGAAGCTTTCTTT
16	TRBV20-1	once	TRBD1	TRBJ2-7	CSAINLGQVNSYEQYF	TGCAGTGCTATCAATCTTGGACAGGTCAACTCCTACGAGCAGTACTTC
17	TRBV5-6	many	-	TRBJ2-4	CASSLARTVQKADIQYF	TGTGCCAGCAGCTTGGCCAGGACAGTCCAGAAGGCGGACATTCAGTACTTC
15	TRBV5-1	-	-	TRBJ2-1	CASSLVQGGVSEQFF	TGCGCCAGCAGCTTGGTACAGGGGGGGGTCTCTGAGCAGTTCTTC
16	TRBV12-5	many	-	TRBJ2-1	CASALQGMIVDNEQFF	TGTGCTAGTGCCCTACAGGGTATGATCGTCGACAATGAGCAGTTCTTC
18	TRBV7-2	many	-	TRBJ2-2	CASSRENPGQRNTGELFF	TGTGCCAGCAGCCGGGAGAACCCGGGACAACGAAACACCGGGGAGCTGTTTTTT
12	TRBV6-5	many	-	TRBJ2-7	CASSYSFGEQYF	TGTGCCAGCAGTTACTCATTTGGGGAGCAGTACTTC
13	TRBV25-1	few	-	TRBJ1-1	CASSEFVNTEAFF	TGTGCCAGCAGTGAATTTGTGAACACTGAAGCTTTCTTT
15	TRBV20-1	-	TRBD2	TRBJ2-1	CSAREREGSYNEQFF	TGCAGTGCTAGGGAGCGGGAGGGGTCCTACAATGAGCAGTTCTTC
16	TRBV3-1	-	-	TRBJ1-2	CASSQDPRDTLGGYTF	TGTGCCAGCAGCCAAGATCCAAGGGACACTCTTGGTGGCTACACCTTC
12	TRBV29-1	many	-	TRBJ2-4	CSVDKGSDIQYF	TGCAGCGTTGATAAGGGATCGGACATTCAGTACTTC
15	TRBV5-1	many	TRBD1	TRBJ2-7	CASSISGQGAHEQYF	TGCGCCAGCAGCATTTCGGGACAGGGGGCGCACGAGCAGTACTTC
15	TRBV12-3/TRBV12-4	many	-	TRBJ1-5	CASSLRAGNYQPQHF	TGTGCCAGCAGTTTAAGGGCAGGGAATTATCAGCCCCAGCATTTT
12	TRBV20-1	many	TRBD1	TRBJ2-5	CSALTGVPTQYF	TGCAGTGCTTTGACAGGGGTTCCGACCCAGTACTTC
16	TRBV7-9	many	-	TRBJ1-2	CASSGGGQSLLYGYTF	TGTGCCAGCAGCGGAGGCGGACAGTCGCTACTCTATGGCTACACCTTC
14	TRBV20-1	-	-	TRBJ2-5	CSATRGRAQETQYF	TGCAGTGCGACCCGGGGGCGAGCTCAAGAGACCCAGTACTTC
17	TRBV12-3/TRBV12-4	few	-	TRBJ1-1	CASSFPGGGTQNTEAFF	TGTGCCAGCAGCTTCCCCGGCGGAGGGACGCAGAACACTGAAGCTTTCTTT
17	TRBV7-9	many	-	TRBJ1-2	CASSLDASRLGADGYTF	TGTGCCAGCAGCTTAGATGCAAGCAGGCTGGGAGCGGACGGCTACACCTTC
14	TRBV27	-	TRBD1	TRBJ2-7	CASRHDRGNGEQYF	TGTGCCAGCAGGCACGACAGGGGAAACGGCGAGCAGTACTTC
12	TRBV7-2	few	-	TRBJ1-1	CASSKSGIEAFF	TGTGCCAGCAGCAAATCGGGGATCGAAGCTTTCTTT